This TCR beta chain was documented in a study of cytomegalovirus exposure and HLA in healthy donors (dated by TCRdb to about 2017). Looking at the study overall: According to an earlier analysis of several hundred of the donors, 200 million or so T cells yielded 90 million to 130 million unique TCR beta sequences and roughly 280 Gb of sequence data. Approximately 300 gigabases of sequencing data and about 92 million unique TCR sequences made up an early release that covered about 640 HLA-typed donors. Of the roughly 390 genotyped donors, approximately 82% fell in the genetic ancestry cluster associated with self-reported Caucasian donors. The study aimed to test whether signatures of past pathogen exposure could be identified by cataloging public T cell receptors. The study profiled the T cell repertoires of under 700 subjects by immunosequencing and related them to cytomegalovirus serostatus. A separate validation cohort of approximately 130 different subjects was used in addition to the approximately 700-subject first cohort. To predict cytomegalovirus infection status, the study brought together high-throughput TCR immunosequencing, statistical association of individual TCRs with disease status, and machine learning. A later analysis re-examined previously published TCR beta repertoires from about 670 donors and added high-resolution HLA genotyping to investigate patterns of TCR occurrence. In the later analysis, no new phenotypic data were used to find candidate immune exposures; instead, reliance was placed on TCR beta sequences and their occurrence across donors. In an earlier analysis of roughly 540 of the donors, high-throughput TCR beta sequencing was used to judge whether each TCR beta V gene segment behaved as functional or pseudogenic. Donor age, sex, ethnicity and CMV serostatus were compiled together with the repertoire data. A later genetic analysis took genome-wide SNP genotypes for about 55% of the 666 donors and used that subset as a discovery cohort. All discovery cohort repertoires had been generated on a single sequencing platform. HLA typing included class I and class II loci at four-digit resolution. The number of typed donors differed by locus: about 629-630 for A, B, C, DRB1 and DQB1; 500 to 550 for DQA1; some 610 for DPA1; and 400 to 480 for DPB1. Roughly 5 DR-DQ haplotypes were handled as single units for association and clustering, since linkage in the cohort was strong. Among roughly 370 genotyped donors of the cohort, an average of about 240,000 unique TCR beta nucleotide sequences were sequenced per donor, around a sixth of them non-productive.

Of note for this clone: No antigen is known for it. Base-call qualities are not available, and no considerably larger clone is one nucleotide away.

Ends trimmed: V by 2 bases, J by 7 bases; bases unmatched to a gene: 7. The CDR3 runs 14 amino acids, cysteine and phenylalanine included. Only the CDR3 DNA stays, 42 bases, in frame from base 1. The germline V gene (reference sequence) specifies MNHEY as CDR1 and SMNVEV as CDR2. The method behind the library was the immunoSEQ multiplex PCR assay. The multiplex PCR relied on a mix of 60 forward primers for TCR Vbeta segments and 13 reverse primers for TCR Jbeta segments. The CDR3 region of rearranged TCR beta genes was amplified from genomic DNA with a multiplex PCR assay. The Illumina HiSeq System was used to sequence the amplified TCR beta libraries as 87-base-pair reads. From the authors' description of their analysis: Across the 500 to 700 repertoires, a later analysis counted 80 million or so unique TCR beta chains, around 10 million of which were shared by at least two donors. Raw reads were error-corrected and collapsed into unique sequences by a nearest-neighbor algorithm in which closely related sequences were merged to remove PCR and sequencing errors. V, D and J gene segments were assigned by aligning CDR3 sequences to IMGT reference sequences. Each retained sequence needed at least a six-nucleotide match to both a V gene segment and a J gene segment. A rearrangement was called productive if the CDR3 had no stop codons and remained in frame with V and J, and every other rearrangement was called non-productive. CDR3 was defined by IMGT convention, running from the second conserved V-encoded cysteine to the conserved J-encoded phenylalanine. Sequences without an unambiguous match to a single V gene segment were excluded from the earlier analysis of approximately 600 of the donors. An earlier analysis of fewer than 650 of the donors classified V segments as functional when productive rearrangements were above 56.7% and as segregating when the standard deviation between donors was above 5%. A statistical classification framework was developed to diagnose cytomegalovirus status using the catalog of TCR beta chain sequences. V and J gene assignment, in a later analysis, came from comparing TCR nucleotide sequences with IMGT/GENE-DB human TR gene sequences. The TCRdist pipeline was used in a later analysis to assign CDR3 sequences and most-parsimonious VDJ recombination scenarios. In a later analysis, every TCR beta chain was defined by the combination of its CDR3 amino acid sequence and its V-gene family, and reads without a unique V-gene family were dropped. To address suspected cross-contamination and a sequencing artifact, a later analysis removed around 600 highly shared, low-generation-probability nucleotide sequences. A later analysis calculated a clonal expansion index for each public chain from normalized within-repertoire ranks of inferred template counts. A later analysis computed generation probabilities with a VDJ recombination model fitted to out-of-frame rearrangements, and checked the results against IGoR. A later analysis scored TCR-TCR, TCR-HLA and TCR-CMV co-occurrence with hypergeometric tests, applying a repertoire-size bias correction to TCR pairs. To estimate false discovery rates, a later analysis permuted the HLA or CMV assignments 20 times. In a later analysis, co-occurring TCRs were grouped using DBSCAN, and TCRdist sequence similarity was added for clustering within HLA-allele-positive subsets. Co-occurrence clustering excluded repertoires with fewer than 30,000 or more than 120,000 public chains, plus five with anomalous nucleotide sharing. The clones in this table, taken by TCRdb from immuneACCESS, are in-frame only. Not every clone is retained; where verified, under half of the shortfall comes from an unresolved V gene, and the cause of the rest is unknown. Clonal size and the V and J genes are those of that table, whereas D and trimming came from the DNA. Within this sample are roughly 150,000 clones, with 80% to 85% of them counted one time only. Around 0.91% of the sample lies in the top ten.

The cohort was made up of 500 to 850 healthy bone marrow donors. At the time of sampling, every cohort member was nominally healthy, though immune exposures that went unrecorded were likely present. The donor was CMV seropositive and was included in the group of 250 to 350 seropositive cohort members. A peripheral blood sample was collected from each donor, and TCR beta sequencing was performed on peripheral blood mononuclear cells. Genomic DNA extraction from the blood cell samples was performed with the Qiagen DNeasy Blood Extraction Kit. Study-wide findings and limitations: Linkage disequilibrium might explain the correlated functional status among segregating V segments, but an unknown experimental factor could not be excluded. In an earlier analysis of around 600 of the donors, most TCR beta V segments were observed in productive rearrangements about 87% or about 30% of the time, broadly matching IMGT annotations. Across donors, most TCR sequences were observed very rarely, whereas some public TCRs were present in many individuals. Because HLA typing was unavailable for some donors at each locus, only the typed subset was used in association tests. The authors suggested that the approach could potentially be generalized to other disease states and immunological phenotypes. In both the original and validation cohorts, the classifier was reported to diagnose cytomegalovirus status with high specificity and sensitivity. A later genetic analysis associated a missense DCLRE1C variant with V-gene and J-gene trimming of TCR beta chains, and an independent cohort replicated the association. Presence/absence analyses assumed roughly uniform sequencing depth across donors, an assumption that may not hold. A later analysis found that HLA-associated TCR beta chains were more clonally expanded and had lower generation probabilities than equally common non-associated chains. A few of the identified cytomegalovirus-associated TCR beta chains were confirmed in vitro to be specific for cytomegalovirus antigens. A later analysis reported that several top co-occurrence clusters appeared linked to parvovirus B19, influenza, CMV and Epstein-Barr virus. In a later analysis, most CMV-associated TCR beta chains were found to appear HLA-restricted, with HLA associations seemingly driven largely by CMV exposure. The only immune exposure information available for the cohort was CMV serostatus. In a later analysis, about 17,000 TCR beta sequences were associated with specific HLA alleles at a false discovery rate of 0.05. A cluster of highly shared sequence variants was judged likely to be a technical artifact of the sequencing pipeline. A later genetic analysis reported fewer N-insertions in productive TCRs among donors in an Asian-associated ancestry cluster than the roughly 720-donor mean. In a later analysis, the rate of TCR association differed among HLA loci, with DRB1 alleles having the most associated TCRs and HLA-C alleles having the fewest. Some IMGT-functional V segments, including TRBV6-2 and TRBV6-3, could not be distinguished by the 87-base-pair reads and were therefore excluded. The study listed approximately 150 TCR beta chains as associated with cytomegalovirus. A further reported finding was that TCR beta sequences accurately predicted the HLA-A and HLA-B alleles for most subjects in the first cohort. When HLA alleles, especially DR and DQ, strongly co-occurred, attributing TCR associations to individual alleles was difficult. Only TCR beta chains were sequenced in this cohort, and the absence of alpha or paired-chain data limited detectable features. Over 15 rarely observed V segments, including chromosome 9 orphons, were excluded from the earlier analysis of about 600 of the donors because counts were too low.

Here the chain combines TRBV27 and TRBJ1-2; 7 bases in between match TRBD1. This TCR came from a girl aged 2-15 years in good health and CMV-seropositive. Sequencing was performed on PBMCs. The CDR3 amino acid sequence is: CASSLQQSGGGYTF. The DNA reads TGTGCCAGCAGTTTACAACAATCAGGGGGTGGCTACACCTTC.